This paragraph reports one T cell receptor (beta chain). The data were taken from a study of blood T cell repertoires in COVID-19. In the study overall: COVID-19 samples collected from the United States, Italy and Spain covered acute and convalescent phases.

After removal of 3 bases from V and 4 bases from J, the junction contained 7 bases not matched to a gene. Per the germline V gene, CDR1 is KGHDR and CDR2 is SFDVKD. CDR3 length: 17 amino acids. Data came from immunoSEQ multiplex PCR; TCRdb stores just in-frame clones and leaves some out. The repertoire holds a few hundred thousand clones, around 84% seen once, with more than 1.2% in the top ten. The receptor was isolated from a woman between 40 and 50 years old who had recovered from COVID-19. Sequenced: peripheral blood. The gene calls are TRBV24-1 and TRBJ2-3; 12 positions agree with TRBD2. CDR3 coding DNA: TGTGCCACCAGTGATGCGACTAGCGGGGGAGCTCCAGATACGCAGTATTTT. Its translation: CATSDATSGGAPDTQYF.